These T cell receptor beta chains were read from a single sample in a study of identical twins. TCRdb reprocessed the 5' RACE reads via MiXCR and lists one record per CDR3 protein. Of a few hundred thousand distinct CDR3 sequences in the sample, around a sixth were seen once. Sequences were obtained from naive T cells sorted from blood. Every receptor here comes from a man between 45 and 60 years old in good health. Each CDR3 is given with its conserved first and last residue. A D gene is named only where the DNA matches it firmly. Where a row states a size, it is once, few, many or the class of an expanded clone; other rows omit it.

TRBV11-2	TRBJ2-7	TRBD1	NA	CASSLTGGNYEQYF	TGTGCCAGCAGCTTAACAGGGGGGAACTACGAGCAGTACTTC
TRBV27	TRBJ2-1	TRBD2	NA	CASSFDSGRYRNEQFF	TGTGCCAGCAGTTTTGATAGCGGGAGGTACCGCAATGAGCAGTTCTTC
TRBV10-3	TRBJ2-1	TRBD1	NA	CAISSGGPYNEQFF	TGTGCCATCAGTTCAGGGGGTCCCTACAATGAGCAGTTCTTC
TRBV4-2	TRBJ1-4	NA	NA	CASSDGGREKLFF	TGTGCCAGCAGCGACGGTGGACGGGAAAAACTGTTTTTT
TRBV6-1	TRBJ1-3	NA	once	CASSRNSGNTIYF	TGTGCCAGCAGCCGGAACTCTGGAAACACCATATATTTT
TRBV20-1	TRBJ2-7	TRBD2	NA	CSADPTSGSYEQYF	TGCAGTGCTGACCCGACTAGCGGGAGCTACGAGCAGTACTTC
TRBV21-1	TRBJ1-6	NA	NA	CASSKGSRSSYNSPLHF	TGTGCCAGCAGCAAAGGCAGTAGAAGCTCCTATAATTCACCCCTCCACTTT
TRBV30	TRBJ2-7	TRBD1	NA	CAWTVGPGQGFSWSYEQYF	TGTGCCTGGACCGTAGGACCGGGACAGGGTTTTTCGTGGTCCTACGAGCAGTACTTC
TRBV7-2	TRBJ2-1	TRBD1	NA	CASSWLPTGGNEQFF	TGTGCCAGCAGCTGGCTACCAACAGGGGGCAATGAGCAGTTCTTC
TRBV10-2	TRBJ2-1	NA	NA	CASSDFNEQFF	TGCGCCAGCAGTGATTTTAATGAGCAGTTCTTC
TRBV5-6	TRBJ2-5	NA	NA	CASSLAGGSETQYF	TGTGCCAGCAGCTTGGCTGGTGGTAGCGAGACCCAGTACTTC
TRBV5-6	TRBJ2-7	NA	few	CASSEGTFSYEQYF	TGTGCCAGCAGCGAAGGGACATTTTCCTACGAGCAGTACTTC
TRBV27	TRBJ2-4	NA	few	CASSLRAYSRAKNIQYF	TGTGCCAGCAGTTTAAGAGCCTACTCACGGGCCAAAAACATTCAGTACTTC
TRBV12-3/TRBV12-4	TRBJ1-2	NA	few	CASSRGTLFGYTF	TGTGCCAGCAGCCGCGGGACTTTATTTGGCTACACCTTC
TRBV20-1	TRBJ2-7	TRBD1	NA	CSATGGARGEQYF	TGCAGTGCTACAGGGGGCGCTCGGGGCGAGCAGTACTTC
TRBV12-3/TRBV12-4	TRBJ1-6	NA	many	CASSLRGTPLHF	TGTGCCAGCAGTTTGCGGGGAACACCCCTCCACTTT
TRBV12-3/TRBV12-4	TRBJ2-6	NA	few	CASSFVTSSGANVLTF	TGTGCCAGCAGTTTTGTCACAAGCTCTGGGGCCAACGTCCTGACTTTC
TRBV20-1	TRBJ1-4	NA	few	CSARGVDEKLFF	TGCAGTGCTAGGGGGGTCGATGAAAAACTGTTTTTT
TRBV13	TRBJ1-5	NA	NA	CASSFGQVEGPQHF	TGTGCCAGCAGCTTCGGGCAGGTAGAAGGGCCCCAGCATTTT
TRBV2	TRBJ2-2	NA	few	CASSAQGPRGTGELFF	TGTGCCAGCAGTGCACAGGGCCCTCGTGGCACCGGGGAGCTGTTTTTT
TRBV12-3/TRBV12-4	TRBJ2-3	TRBD1	many	CASSPGTGGTDTQYF	TGTGCCAGCAGCCCCGGGACAGGGGGCACAGATACGCAGTATTTT
TRBV24-1	TRBJ2-7	TRBD1	few	CATSDSGGRGYYEQYF	TGTGCCACCAGTGATTCAGGGGGCCGGGGGTACTACGAGCAGTACTTC
TRBV20-1	TRBJ1-2	NA	many	CSARGPNRILDYGYTF	TGCAGTGCTAGAGGTCCCAATAGGATTCTCGACTATGGCTACACCTTC
TRBV4-2	TRBJ2-1	TRBD2	few	CASSTRTSGRANEQFF	TGTGCCAGCAGCACCAGGACTAGCGGGAGGGCCAATGAGCAGTTCTTC
TRBV4-2	TRBJ2-5	NA	many	CASSPPGPSETQYF	TGTGCCAGCAGCCCCCCGGGCCCATCCGAGACCCAGTACTTC
TRBV3-1	TRBJ2-2	TRBD1	many	CASSPRGRLGTGELFF	TGTGCCAGCAGCCCCAGGGGGCGTCTAGGCACCGGGGAGCTGTTTTTT
TRBV4-3	TRBJ1-6	NA	few	CASSQDWQNSPLHF	TGCGCCAGCAGCCAAGATTGGCAGAATTCACCCCTCCACTTT
TRBV6-2/TRBV6-3	TRBJ2-7	NA	NA	CARVTVYEQYF	TGTGCCAGAGTGACGGTCTACGAGCAGTACTTC
TRBV4-3	TRBJ1-6	NA	few	CASSQGGRGSSPLHF	TGCGCCAGCAGCCAAGGGGGACGGGGTAGCTCACCCCTCCACTTT
TRBV25-1	TRBJ1-6	NA	few	CASSGPDYNSPLHF	TGTGCCAGCAGTGGGCCAGACTATAATTCACCCCTCCACTTT
TRBV21-1	TRBJ2-5	NA	few	CASSRDRGFWEQETQYF	TGTGCCAGCAGCCGGGACAGGGGATTTTGGGAGCAAGAGACCCAGTACTTC
TRBV20-1	TRBJ2-3	TRBD2	NA	CSATGLAGGRDTQYF	TGCAGTGCCACAGGACTAGCGGGAGGGCGGGATACGCAGTATTTT
TRBV12-3/TRBV12-4	TRBJ1-1	NA	NA	CASSFRGGGTEAFF	TGTGCCAGCAGTTTTCGTGGTGGTGGGACTGAAGCTTTCTTT
TRBV28	TRBJ1-4	NA	NA	CASSLVGGANEKLFF	TGTGCCAGCAGTTTAGTCGGGGGCGCGAATGAAAAACTGTTTTTT
TRBV10-3	TRBJ2-1	NA	many	CAISGGDRRVQFEQFF	TGTGCCATCAGTGGCGGAGACAGGCGAGTACAATTTGAGCAGTTCTTC
TRBV5-8	TRBJ2-1	TRBD2	few	CASSLSGGLVGSEQFF	TGTGCCAGCAGCTTGAGCGGGGGGCTGGTAGGGAGTGAGCAGTTCTTC
TRBV20-1	TRBJ1-5	NA	NA	CSAADGQKINQPQHF	TGCAGTGCTGCCGATGGACAGAAGATCAATCAGCCCCAGCATTTT
TRBV20-1	TRBJ2-3	NA	many	CSAPDRLDTQYF	TGCAGTGCCCCTGACAGGTTGGATACGCAGTATTTT
TRBV20-1	TRBJ2-3	TRBD2	many	CSARDGAGGDTQYF	TGCAGTGCTAGAGATGGAGCGGGGGGGGATACGCAGTATTTT
TRBV6-5	TRBJ2-5	TRBD2	NA	CASSYFGREETQYF	TGTGCCAGCAGTTATTTCGGGAGGGAAGAGACCCAGTACTTC
TRBV28	TRBJ2-2	NA	few	CASSFLTPGELFF	TGTGCCAGCAGTTTTCTGACACCCGGGGAGCTGTTTTTT
TRBV6-1	TRBJ2-7	TRBD2	NA	CASSAAGGPYEQYF	TGTGCCAGCAGTGCAGCGGGAGGGCCTTACGAGCAGTACTTC
TRBV4-2	TRBJ2-3	NA	NA	CASSQEVRADTQYF	TGTGCCAGCAGCCAAGAGGTCCGGGCAGATACGCAGTATTTT